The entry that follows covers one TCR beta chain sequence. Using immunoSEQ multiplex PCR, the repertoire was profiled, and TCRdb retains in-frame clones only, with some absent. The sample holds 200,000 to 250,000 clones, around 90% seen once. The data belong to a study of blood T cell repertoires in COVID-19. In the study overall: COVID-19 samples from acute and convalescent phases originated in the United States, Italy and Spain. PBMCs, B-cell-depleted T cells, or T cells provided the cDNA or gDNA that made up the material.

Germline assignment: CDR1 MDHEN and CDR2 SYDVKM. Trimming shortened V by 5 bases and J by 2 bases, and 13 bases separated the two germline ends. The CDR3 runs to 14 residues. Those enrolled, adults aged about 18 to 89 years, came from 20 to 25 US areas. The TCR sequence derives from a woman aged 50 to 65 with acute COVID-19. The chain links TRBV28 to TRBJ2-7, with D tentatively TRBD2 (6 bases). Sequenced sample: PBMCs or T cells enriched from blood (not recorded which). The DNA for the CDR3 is TGTGCCAGCAGTCAAGCGGGCCAACCCTACGAGCAGTACTTC. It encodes CASSQAGQPYEQYF.